The source of this T cell receptor (beta chain) is a study of T cells in localized non-small cell lung cancer. General study findings and limits: It was uninvolved adjacent lung that showed the highest T cell clonality, exceeding tumor. As only one tumor region underwent sequencing, heterogeneity remains possible. Those with higher blood T cell density had longer overall survival. Within adjacent lung there appeared a median roughly 60 of the top 100 tumor clones.

Regarding this clone: Its specificity is unknown.

Generated by immunoSEQ multiplex PCR, the TCRdb table keeps only in-frame clones and is missing some. The table includes approximately 150,000 clones, around 90% detected once. Germline values: CDR1 SGHVS, CDR2 FQNEAQ. The ends lost 7 bases at V and 0 bases at J; junction bases unmatched: 6. This CDR3 has 14 residues. This chain joins TRBV7-8 and TRBJ2-7; 7 bases fit TRBD2. The sequenced sample was peripheral blood, obtained before any cancer treatment. This clonotype was sampled from a female donor older than 55 with stage I lung adenocarcinoma. The CDR3 loop reads CASTLAAISYEQYF. CDR3 in DNA: TGTGCCAGCACCCTAGCGGCTATCTCCTACGAGCAGTACTTC.